Reported below is one T cell receptor (beta chain). Its antigen is not identified. Use of 60 Vbeta and 13 Jbeta primers characterized the PCR. Clones were read by immunoSEQ multiplex PCR, and TCRdb kept only the in-frame ones, dropping some. The sample consists of roughly 110,000 clones, roughly 82% of them appearing once. Trimming shortened V by 3 bases and J by 1 base, and 11 bases separated the two germline ends. This CDR3 has 15 amino acids. Germline V CDR1 and CDR2: LNHDA, SQIVND (reference sequence). These data belong to a study of cytomegalovirus exposure and HLA in healthy donors. Study-level points and caveats: A later analysis reported that several of the most significant clusters appeared to be linked to common viral pathogens, among them Epstein-Barr virus. Investigators reported approximately 170 TCR beta chains as tied to cytomegalovirus. In vitro work confirmed that a few CMV-associated chains recognize CMV antigens.

This sequence joins TRBV19 and TRBJ2-3; the D is unclear. Sequencing input: PBMCs. This clonotype was sampled from a man aged 30-40 years in good health and CMV-seropositive. CDR3 in DNA: TGTGCCAGTAGTATGTCGAGGTTTCGCACAGATACGCAGTATTTT. This gives the protein CASSMSRFRTDTQYF.